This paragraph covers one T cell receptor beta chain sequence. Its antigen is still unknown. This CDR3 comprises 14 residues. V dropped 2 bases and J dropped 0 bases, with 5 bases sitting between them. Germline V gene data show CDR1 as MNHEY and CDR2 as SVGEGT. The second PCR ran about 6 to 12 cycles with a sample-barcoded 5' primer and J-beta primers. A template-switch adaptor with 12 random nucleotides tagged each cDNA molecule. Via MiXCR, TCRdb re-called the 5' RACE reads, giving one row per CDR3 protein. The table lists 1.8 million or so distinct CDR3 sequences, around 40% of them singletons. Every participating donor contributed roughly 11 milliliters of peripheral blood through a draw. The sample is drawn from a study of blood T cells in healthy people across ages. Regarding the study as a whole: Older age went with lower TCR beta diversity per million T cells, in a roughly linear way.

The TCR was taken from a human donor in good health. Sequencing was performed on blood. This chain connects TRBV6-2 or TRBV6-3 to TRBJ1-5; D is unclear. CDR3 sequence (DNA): TGTGCCAGCAGTTACACGAATAGCAATCAGCCCCAGCATTTT. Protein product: CASSYTNSNQPQHF.